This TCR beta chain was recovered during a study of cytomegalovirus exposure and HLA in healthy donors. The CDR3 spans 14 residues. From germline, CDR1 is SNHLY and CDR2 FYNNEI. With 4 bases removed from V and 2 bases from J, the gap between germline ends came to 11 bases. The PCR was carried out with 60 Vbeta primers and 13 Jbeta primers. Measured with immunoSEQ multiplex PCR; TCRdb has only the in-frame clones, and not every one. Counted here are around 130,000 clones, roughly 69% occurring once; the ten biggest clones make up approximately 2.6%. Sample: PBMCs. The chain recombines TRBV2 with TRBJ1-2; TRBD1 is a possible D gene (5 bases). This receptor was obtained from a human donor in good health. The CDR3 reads CASSVAPGNYGYTF. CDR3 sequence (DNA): TGTGCCAGCAGTGTAGCGCCAGGGAACTATGGCTACACCTTC.